These T cell receptor beta chains were read from a single sample in a study of control samples from healthy donors and cancer patients. Using immunoSEQ multiplex PCR, the repertoire was profiled, and TCRdb retains in-frame clones only, with some absent. The table includes about 250,000 clones, more than 65% detected once. Sequenced sample: PBMCs. The receptors were gathered from a woman aged 55-70 years with lung cancer. CDR3s include the opening cysteine and the closing phenylalanine or tryptophan. The D gene is left open where the match is weak. Clone sizes are given selectively: once, few, many, or a class where the clone is expanded.

once NA TRBJ2-1 12 TRBV20-1 CSASQGRGEQFF TGCAGTGCTAGTCAGGGTCGGGGTGAGCAGTTCTTC
NA TRBD2 TRBJ2-3 15 TRBV19 CASTQWGGVTDTQYF TGTGCCAGTACCCAATGGGGGGGAGTCACAGATACGCAGTATTTT
NA TRBD2 TRBJ2-1 16 TRBV11-1 CASSPGWPSGSNEQFF TGTGCCAGCAGCCCTGGGTGGCCTAGCGGGAGCAATGAGCAGTTCTTC
NA TRBD1 TRBJ1-5 17 TRBV19 CASRTPTGVQSNQPQHF TGTGCCAGTAGGACCCCGACAGGGGTACAAAGCAATCAGCCCCAGCATTTT
once NA TRBJ2-7 12 TRBV10-3 CAIMRENYEQYF TGTGCCATCATGAGGGAGAACTACGAGCAGTACTTC
NA NA TRBJ1-5 15 TRBV3-1/TRBV3-2 CASSQDLGAGQPQHF TGTGCCAGCAGCCAGGACCTGGGGGCAGGGCAGCCCCAGCATTTT
NA TRBD1 TRBJ2-1 11 TRBV20-1 CSATGGTEQFF TGCAGTGCTACAGGGGGAACTGAGCAGTTCTTC
NA TRBD1 TRBJ1-2 14 TRBV28 CASSLVDRVGGYTF TGTGCCAGCAGTTTAGTCGACAGGGTTGGAGGCTACACCTTC
NA TRBD2 TRBJ2-2 15 TRBV30 CAWKLAGGNTGELFF TGTGCCTGGAAACTAGCGGGAGGGAACACCGGGGAGCTGTTTTTT
NA NA TRBJ1-6 12 TRBV11-2 CASSFRDSPLHF TGTGCCAGCAGCTTTAGGGATTCACCCCTCCACTTT
NA NA TRBJ1-5 11 TRBV28 CASSTNQPQHF TGTGCCAGCAGTACTAATCAGCCCCAGCATTTT
NA TRBD2 TRBJ2-5 17 TRBV5-6 CASSFWTSGGGQETQYF TGTGCCAGCAGCTTTTGGACTAGCGGGGGGGGTCAAGAGACCCAGTACTTC
NA NA TRBJ2-1 15 TRBV7-8 CASSLDGTSYNEQFF TGTGCCAGCAGCTTAGACGGGACCTCCTACAATGAGCAGTTCTTC
NA NA TRBJ1-2 15 TRBV28 CASSLEVMDRYGYTF TGTGCCAGCAGTTTAGAGGTAATGGACCGTTATGGCTACACCTTC
few TRBD2 TRBJ2-5 15 TRBV2 CASSGTSGRRETQYF TGTGCCAGCAGTGGGACTAGCGGGAGGAGGGAGACCCAGTACTTC
NA TRBD2 TRBJ2-3 16 TRBV7-8 CASSPTLAGHTDTQYF TGTGCCAGCAGCCCAACACTAGCGGGGCACACAGATACGCAGTATTTT
few NA TRBJ1-5 14 TRBV2 CASRWGTENQPQHF TGTGCCAGCAGGTGGGGGACGGAGAATCAGCCCCAGCATTTT
NA NA TRBJ1-1 12 TRBV5-5 CASSRTDTEAFF TGTGCCAGCAGCCGGACCGACACTGAAGCTTTCTTT
NA NA TRBJ1-6 15 TRBV19 CASSIVGGGDSPLHF TGTGCCAGTAGTATAGTTGGGGGGGGTGATTCACCCCTCCACTTT
once NA TRBJ2-3 14 TRBV14 CASSSRGSTDTQYF TGTGCCAGCAGTTCACGGGGCTCAACAGATACGCAGTATTTT
once NA TRBJ1-1 14 TRBV7-3 CASSFGPGDTEAFF NA
NA TRBD2 TRBJ2-5 16 TRBV4-1 CASSRAGGALLETQYF TGCGCCAGCAGCCGAGCGGGGGGCGCCCTACTGGAGACCCAGTACTTC
NA NA TRBJ1-3 13 TRBV6-5 CASSLTLGNTIYF TGTGCCAGCAGCCTAACCCTGGGAAACACCATATATTTT
NA NA TRBJ2-1 14 TRBV5-1 CASSLDSQGGEQFF TGCGCCAGCAGCTTGGACAGTCAAGGTGGTGAGCAGTTCTTC
NA NA TRBJ2-1 15 TRBV6-4 CASSVGQVSYNEQFF TGTGCCAGCAGTGTGGGGCAGGTCTCCTACAATGAGCAGTTCTTC
NA NA TRBJ2-1 13 TRBV11-3 CASSLLQDNEQFF TGTGCCAGCAGCTTACTACAGGACAATGAGCAGTTCTTC
NA NA TRBJ1-3 15 TRBV6-5 CASSRAADSGNTIYF TGTGCCAGCAGTCGAGCAGCCGACTCTGGAAACACCATATATTTT
NA NA TRBJ2-7 12 TRBV29-1 CSVDGAGSEQYF TGCAGCGTTGACGGGGCGGGGTCCGAGCAGTACTTC
few NA TRBJ2-7 14 TRBV10-2 CASSEIGVRYEQYF TGCGCCAGCAGTGAGATCGGGGTGAGGTACGAGCAGTACTTC
NA NA TRBJ1-1 13 TRBV5-1 CASSLGFGTEAFF TGCGCCAGCAGCTTGGGGTTCGGGACTGAAGCTTTCTTT
NA NA TRBJ2-1 13 TRBV5-1 CASSLDWGNEQFF TGCGCCAGCAGCTTGGACTGGGGTAATGAGCAGTTCTTC
NA TRBD2 TRBJ2-7 14 TRBV11-2 CASSFASGNYEQYF TGTGCCAGCAGCTTTGCTAGCGGCAACTACGAGCAGTACTTC
NA TRBD1 TRBJ1-2 12 TRBV12-3/TRBV12-4 CASSPTGDGYTF TGTGCCAGCAGCCCGACAGGGGATGGCTACACCTTC
NA NA TRBJ2-3 14 TRBV10-3 CAISEAGSTDTQYF TGTGCCATCAGTGAAGCGGGTAGCACAGATACGCAGTATTTT
NA NA TRBJ1-5 15 TRBV27 CASSYGQSGNQPQHF TGTGCCAGCAGTTACGGACAGTCGGGGAATCAGCCCCAGCATTTT
NA NA TRBJ2-7 14 TRBV5-1 CASSLEGQPYEQYF TGCGCCAGCAGCTTGGAGGGTCAACCCTACGAGCAGTACTTC
once NA TRBJ2-3 15 TRBV7-3 CASTRGASVTDTQYF TGTGCCAGCACCCGAGGGGCTAGCGTGACAGATACGCAGTATTTT
NA NA TRBJ2-3 16 TRBV9 CASSAVTARHTDTQYF TGTGCCAGCAGCGCGGTAACAGCGAGACACACAGATACGCAGTATTTT
NA TRBD1 TRBJ1-1 12 TRBV28 CASTRGWGEAFF TGTGCCAGCACCAGGGGGTGGGGTGAAGCTTTCTTT
once NA TRBJ2-5 16 TRBV5-8 CASSLALTFAQETQYF TGTGCCAGCAGCTTGGCCTTGACATTCGCCCAAGAGACCCAGTACTTC
NA NA TRBJ2-7 12 TRBV3-1/TRBV3-2 CASSQMGNEQYF TGTGCCAGCAGCCAAATGGGGAACGAGCAGTACTTC
NA NA TRBJ1-6 14 TRBV6-2/TRBV6-3 CASSYSQGNSPLHF TGTGCCAGCAGTTACTCACAGGGCAATTCACCCCTCCACTTT